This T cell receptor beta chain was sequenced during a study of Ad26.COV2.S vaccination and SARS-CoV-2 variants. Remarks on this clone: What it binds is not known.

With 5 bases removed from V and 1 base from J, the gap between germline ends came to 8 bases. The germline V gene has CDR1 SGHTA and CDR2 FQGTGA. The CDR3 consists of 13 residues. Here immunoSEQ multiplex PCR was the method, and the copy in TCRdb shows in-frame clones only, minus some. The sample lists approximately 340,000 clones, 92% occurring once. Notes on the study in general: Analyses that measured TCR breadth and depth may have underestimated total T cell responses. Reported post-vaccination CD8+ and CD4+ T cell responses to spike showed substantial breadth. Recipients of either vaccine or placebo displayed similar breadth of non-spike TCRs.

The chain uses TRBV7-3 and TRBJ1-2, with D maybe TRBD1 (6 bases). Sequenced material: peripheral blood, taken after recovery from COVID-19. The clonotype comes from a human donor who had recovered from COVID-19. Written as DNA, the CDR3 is TGTGCCAGCAGCGCGGACAGTAACTATGGCTACACCTTC. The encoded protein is CASSADSNYGYTF.